The rows below give T cell receptor beta chains drawn from one sample of a study of regulatory T cells in long-lasting Graves disease. TCRdb fed the multiplex PCR reads into MiXCR, producing one record per CDR3 protein. The table shows hundreds of thousands of distinct CDR3 sequences, with around 16% occurring only once. The same data also contributed to another study, on T cells in Graves' hyperthyroidism and ophthalmopathy.

The sample here was peripheral blood mononuclear cells (PBMCs), taken at new diagnosis, from a patient treated with antithyroid drugs. These receptors were obtained from a middle-aged woman with Graves disease. CDR3s include the opening cysteine and the closing phenylalanine or tryptophan. Fields, in order: D gene, J gene, V gene, clone size, CDR3 DNA, CDR3 protein. D genes are given only for firm matches. Expanded clones are given a class, and other clones once, few, many or no size at all.

TRBD1 | TRBJ1-2 | TRBV6-1 | few | TGTGCCAGCAGGCGGACAGGTCATATAGGCTACACCTTC | CASRRTGHIGYTF
. | TRBJ2-7 | TRBV20-1 | many | TGCAGTGCTACGGGACGGACGACATACGAGCAGTACTTC | CSATGRTTYEQYF
. | TRBJ1-5 | TRBV6-1 | few | TGTGCCAGCATCTCTATCAGAAATCAGCCCCAGCATTTT | CASISIRNQPQHF
. | TRBJ2-1 | TRBV12-3/TRBV12-4 | . | TGTGCCAGCGTCGATGGAAATCTGTCTAATGAGCAGTTCTTC | CASVDGNLSNEQFF
. | TRBJ1-6 | TRBV6-1 | few | TGTGCCAGCAGATTCCCCTCGGGGGGGGTAGAAAATTCACCCCTCCACTTT | CASRFPSGGVENSPLHF
. | TRBJ2-4 | TRBV30 | . | TGTGCCTGGAGTGTACCGGGGTACAAGGCCAAAAACATTCAGTACTTC | CAWSVPGYKAKNIQYF
TRBD1 | TRBJ2-7 | TRBV2 | many | TGTGCCAGCAATACAGGGGCCTACGAGCAGTACTTC | CASNTGAYEQYF
TRBD1 | TRBJ1-5 | TRBV11-2 | few | TGTGCCAGCAGCCCCAGGGGGGAGAATCAGCCCCAGCATTTT | CASSPRGENQPQHF
. | TRBJ2-3 | TRBV9 | . | TGTGCCAGCGGGGGCGCCTGGGGCGCAGATACGCAGTATTTT | CASGGAWGADTQYF
. | TRBJ2-7 | TRBV3-1 | many | TGTGCCAGCAGCCAGGGGGCCGACTCCTACGAGCAGTACTTC | CASSQGADSYEQYF
. | TRBJ2-5 | TRBV6-6 | . | TGTGCCAGCAGTTACTCGTTTGGTCGGGACCGAGAGACCCAGTACTTC | CASSYSFGRDRETQYF
TRBD1 | TRBJ1-1 | TRBV6-2/TRBV6-3 | many | TGTGCTAGCAAAGACAGGGGTGGCACTGAAGCTTTCTTT | CASKDRGGTEAFF
TRBD1 | TRBJ2-5 | TRBV20-1 | many | TGCAGTGCTAGATCAGGACAGGGGGCGTTTGTAGAGACCCAGTACTTC | CSARSGQGAFVETQYF
TRBD1 | TRBJ1-1 | TRBV10-3 | . | TGTGCCATCAACAGACAGGGGTGGAACACTGAAGCTTTCTTT | CAINRQGWNTEAFF
. | TRBJ2-7 | TRBV2 | many | TGTGCCAGCAGCGCTACAGGGTACCAGTACTTC | CASSATGYQYF
. | TRBJ1-1 | TRBV14 | . | TGTGCCAGCAGCCAGTCCGGGATAAACACTGAAGCTTTCTTT | CASSQSGINTEAFF
. | TRBJ1-1 | TRBV5-1 | . | TGCGCCAGCAGCTTGGAGGGAGTGGGCAACACTGAAGCTTTCTTT | CASSLEGVGNTEAFF
TRBD1 | TRBJ1-6 | TRBV2 | many | TGTGCCAGCTCTACAGGGGGAGGTTCACCCCTCCACTTT | CASSTGGGSPLHF
. | TRBJ2-5 | TRBV4-1 | . | TGCGCCAGCAGCCAAGATAACATCCGCGGGGAGACCCAGTACTTC | CASSQDNIRGETQYF
. | TRBJ1-2 | TRBV12-3/TRBV12-4 | . | TGTGCCAGCAGTTCCTGGACAGTTGGGGGTCGGGGCTACACCTTC | CASSSWTVGGRGYTF
. | TRBJ1-3 | TRBV7-9 | few | TGTGCCAGCAGGGGGGGGGACCCCTCTGGAAACACCATATATTTT | CASRGGDPSGNTIYF
. | TRBJ2-7 | TRBV4-1 | many | TGCGCCAGCAGCCAAGAAGGGCAGGAGACCTACGAGCAGTACTTC | CASSQEGQETYEQYF
TRBD1 | TRBJ1-1 | TRBV28 | many | TGTGCCAGCAGTCCGGGACAGGGACTCTACACTGAAGCTTTCTTT | CASSPGQGLYTEAFF
. | TRBJ2-2 | TRBV5-1 | . | TGCGCCAGCAGCTTGACCAGGTCAACCGGGGAGCTGTTTTTT | CASSLTRSTGELFF
TRBD2 | TRBJ2-7 | TRBV5-1 | many | TGCGCCAGCAGCTTGGGCCTAGCGGGAGTCTCCTACGAGCAGTACTTC | CASSLGLAGVSYEQYF
. | TRBJ2-5 | TRBV3-1 | . | TGTGCCAGCAGCCAAGATAGGAGGCTGCAAGTACAAGAGACCCAGTACTTC | CASSQDRRLQVQETQYF
TRBD1 | TRBJ2-7 | TRBV5-8 | many | TGTGCCAGCAGCTCAATGACAGGGGGTAACAGCGAGCAGTACTTC | CASSSMTGGNSEQYF
. | TRBJ2-2 | TRBV5-1 | . | TGCGCCAGCAGCTTGGGGTGGCTAGCGCCGAACACCGGGGAGCTGTTTTTT | CASSLGWLAPNTGELFF
. | TRBJ1-2 | TRBV28 | few | TGTGCCAGCAGCAAAGGGGGGACTTTAAGCTATGGCTACACCTTC | CASSKGGTLSYGYTF
. | TRBJ1-3 | TRBV5-1 | many | TGCGCCAGCAGCTTGGAAGCATCTGGAAACACCATATATTTT | CASSLEASGNTIYF
TRBD2 | TRBJ2-1 | TRBV11-2 | many | TGTGCCAGCAGCTCGGTAGCGGGGGGGATATACAATGAGCAGTTCTTC | CASSSVAGGIYNEQFF
TRBD2 | TRBJ2-2 | TRBV9 | . | TGTGCCAGCAGCGTAGGCACTAGCGGGGGGGTCGGGGAGCTGTTTTTT | CASSVGTSGGVGELFF
TRBD1 | TRBJ2-7 | TRBV12-5 | many | TGTGCTAGTGGTTTGGTACTGGGACAGGGACCCCACGAGCAGTACTTC | CASGLVLGQGPHEQYF
TRBD1 | TRBJ1-1 | TRBV20-1 | few | TGCAGTGCTAGAGATCGGACAGGGTGGGATGAAGCTTTCTTT | CSARDRTGWDEAFF
. | TRBJ1-6 | TRBV4-1 | . | TGCGCCAGCAGCCAAGGGACCCCTGTGTCACCCCTCCACTTT | CASSQGTPVSPLHF
TRBD1 | TRBJ1-1 | TRBV19 | . | TGTGCCAGTAGTATCGCCGGGACAGGGAACACTGAAGCTTTCTTT | CASSIAGTGNTEAFF
TRBD2 | TRBJ2-1 | TRBV7-2 | many | TGTGCCAGCAGCTTAGCTAGCGGGGGTCACAATGAGCAGTTCTTC | CASSLASGGHNEQFF
. | TRBJ2-1 | TRBV7-8 | few | TGTGCCAGCAGCTCGGCCAGACTAATCATCTCCTACAATGAGCAGTTCTTC | CASSSARLIISYNEQFF
. | TRBJ1-2 | TRBV2 | many | TGTGCCAGCAGTGACCAGGAATATGGCTACACCTTC | CASSDQEYGYTF